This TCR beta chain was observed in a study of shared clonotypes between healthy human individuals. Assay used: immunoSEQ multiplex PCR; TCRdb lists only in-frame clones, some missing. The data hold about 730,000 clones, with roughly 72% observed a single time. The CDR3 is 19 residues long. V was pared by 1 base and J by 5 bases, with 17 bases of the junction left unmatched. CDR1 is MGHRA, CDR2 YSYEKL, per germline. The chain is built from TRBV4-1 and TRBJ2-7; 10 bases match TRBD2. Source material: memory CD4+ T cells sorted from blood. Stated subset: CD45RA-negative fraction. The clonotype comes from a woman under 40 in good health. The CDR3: CASSQVVPVVASGSNEQYF. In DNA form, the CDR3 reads TGCGCCAGCAGCCAAGTTGTACCCGTCGTGGCTAGCGGGAGTAACGAGCAGTACTTC.